Following are 24 T cell receptor beta chains from one sample sequenced in a study of blood T cell repertoires in COVID-19. Method: immunoSEQ multiplex PCR; TCRdb's copy keeps in-frame clones and lacks some. The table has about 280,000 clones, 85% seen once; the top ten hold 2.5%. The material sequenced was PBMCs or T cells enriched from blood (not recorded which). These receptors all come from a woman in her forties or fifties who had recovered from COVID-19.

This sequence joins TRBV11-2 and TRBJ2-7; no reliable D call. Germline values: CDR1 SGHAT, CDR2 FQNNGV. This CDR3 contains 12 residues. The V end lost 4 bases, the J end lost 0 bases, and 4 bases lay between the germline ends. The CDR3 loop reads CASSSSSYEQYF. The CDR3 DNA follows: TGTGCCAGCAGCTCGAGCTCCTACGAGCAGTACTTC.

V usage is TRBV11-1 and J usage is TRBJ2-3; no definite D call. Germline V CDR1 and CDR2: SGHAT, FQDESV (reference sequence). This CDR3 has 14 amino acids. The V gene lost 0 bases and the J gene lost 2 bases, with 6 bases spanning the gap. CDR3 bases: TGTGCCAGCAGCTTAGCGGCAGTCACAGATACGCAGTATTTT. Translation gives CASSLAAVTDTQYF. Filled out from reference TRBV11-1 and TRBJ2-3, the complete variable domain reads EAEVAQSPRYKITEKSQAVAFWCDPISGHATLYWYRQILGQGPELLVQFQDESVVDDSQLPKDRFSAERLKGVDSTLKIQPAELGDSAMYLCASSLAAVTDTQYFGPGTRLTVL.

CDR3 loop: CASSLLPSVEQYF. The CDR3 region has the DNA TGTGCCAGCAGCCTGCTCCCATCGGTGGAGCAGTACTTC. V and J are TRBV7-9 and TRBJ2-7; unclear D gene. Germline CDR1 and CDR2: SEHNR and FQNEAQ (reference sequence). Between the trimmed V and J ends, which lost 5 bases and 7 bases, there was a span of 15 bases. The CDR3 totals 13 residues.

The chain recombines TRBV5-4 with TRBJ1-2, with 9 bases identical to TRBD1. The CDR3 contains 15 residues. Trimming cost V 4 bases and J 4 bases; bases outside gene matches: 8. The germline V gene encodes CDR1 SGHNT and CDR2 YYREEE (reference sequence). In DNA, the CDR3 is TGTGCCAGCAGCCAGAACAGGGGGCAGAGCTATGGCTACACCTTC. Its protein is CASSQNRGQSYGYTF.

This rearrangement joins TRBV29-1 to TRBJ1-1; 9 bases match TRBD1. V was clipped by 7 bases and J by 5 bases; unmatched bases: 8. Germline V gives CDR1 SQVTM, CDR2 ANQGSEA. The CDR3 spans 13 residues. The CDR3 sequence: CSGGQGMRTEAFF. CDR3 DNA sequence: TGCAGCGGGGGACAGGGAATGAGAACTGAAGCTTTCTTT.

The V and J genes are TRBV7-9 and TRBJ1-2, with D perhaps matching TRBD1 (6 bases). Trimming removed 2 bases at V and 3 bases at J, with 10 bases between. CDR1 is SEHNR, CDR2 FQNEAQ, per germline (reference sequence). The CDR3 is 14 amino acids. The CDR3 is CASSLQGPDYGYTF. CDR3 nucleotide sequence: TGTGCCAGCAGCTTACAGGGGCCCGACTATGGCTACACCTTC.

A remark on this clone: At one of its ends the junction is not consistent with the germline gene, which may arise from a read error. This chain links TRBV2 with TRBJ2-3; 7 bases are shared with TRBD2. This CDR3 is built from 16 residues. Germline CDR1 SNHLY, CDR2 FYNNEI. The CDR3 DNA reads TGTACCAGCAGTTCCAGAGCGGGGACTAGCACAGATACGCAGTATTTT. Amino acids: CTSSSRAGTSTDTQYF. Full variable domain (rest looked up from reference TRBV2 and TRBJ2-3): EPEVTQTPSHQVTQMGQEVILRCVPISNHLYFYWYRQILGQKVEFLVSFYNNEISEKSEIFDDQFSVERPDGSNFTLKIRSTKLEDSAMYFCTSSSRAGTSTDTQYFGPGTRLTVL.

The chain couples TRBV30 to TRBJ2-5, with TRBD2 as a possible D gene (6 bases). The CDR3 extends over 14 amino acids. CDR1 is GTSNPN and CDR2 is SVGIG in the germline V gene (reference sequence). Trimming took 3 bases from V and 4 from J, leaving 15 bases between them. DNA of the CDR3: TGTGCCTGGAGCCCATTGGGGGGTATAGAGACCCAGTACTTC. Its protein product is CAWSPLGGIETQYF. The full variable domain, in which reference TRBV30 and TRBJ2-5 provide the parts outside the CDR3, is SQTIHQWPATLVQPVGSPLSLECTVEGTSNPNLYWYRQAAGRGLQLLFYSVGIGQISSEVPQNLSASRPQDRQFILSSKKLLLSDSGFYLCAWSPLGGIETQYFGPGTRLLVL.

The chain combines TRBV30 with TRBJ1-6; D remains unclear. The germline gives CDR1 GTSNPN, CDR2 SVGIG (reference sequence). Trimming cost V 1 base and J 0 bases, with 4 bases left between them. The CDR3 contains 14 residues. The CDR3 spells CAWSDISYNSPLHF. The CDR3 DNA reads as TGTGCCTGGAGTGACATCTCCTATAATTCACCCCTCCACTTT. The full variable domain, completed using reference TRBV30 and TRBJ1-6, is SQTIHQWPATLVQPVGSPLSLECTVEGTSNPNLYWYRQAAGRGLQLLFYSVGIGQISSEVPQNLSASRPQDRQFILSSKKLLLSDSGFYLCAWSDISYNSPLHFGNGTRLTVT.

This sequence joins TRBV27 and TRBJ2-3, with D tentatively TRBD2 (6 bases). The CDR3 covers 13 residues. Germline CDR1 reads MNHEY; CDR2 reads SMNVEV (reference sequence). V was pared by 8 bases and J by 2 bases, with 11 bases between. The CDR3 reads CASGLANTDTQYF. In nucleotides, the CDR3 is TGTGCCAGCGGTCTAGCGAACACAGATACGCAGTATTTT.

The rearrangement links TRBV28 to TRBJ1-2; D uncertain. Germline V lookup: CDR1 MDHEN, CDR2 SYDVKM. V lost 6 bases to trimming and J lost 0 bases, with 17 bases between them. The CDR3 spans 16 residues. The CDR3 nucleotides are TGTGCCAGCAGAACCCCTAGTAGGCAATCTAACTATGGCTACACCTTC. Residues: CASRTPSRQSNYGYTF.

The V gene is TRBV7-2, the J gene TRBJ2-7, with 11 bases that match TRBD1. From germline, CDR1 is SGHTA and CDR2 FQGNSA. CDR3 length: 16 amino acids. V gave up 2 bases and J gave up 6 bases; unmatched junction bases: 9. The CDR3 sequence: CASSLRRDRGGIEQYF. The CDR3, as DNA: TGTGCCAGCAGCTTACGGAGGGACAGGGGGGGTATCGAGCAGTACTTC.

This chain joins TRBV27 and TRBJ1-2; 9 positions agree with TRBD1. V lost 4 bases to trimming and J lost 3 bases; unmatched junction nucleotides: 6. CDR1 is MNHEY, CDR2 SMNVEV, per germline (reference sequence). There are 15 residues in the CDR3. CDR3 in DNA: TGTGCCAGCAGTTCAACAGGGGGCTGGGACTATGGCTACACCTTC. Protein: CASSSTGGWDYGYTF.

The sample holds one count of this clone. This sequence joins TRBV9 and TRBJ1-5; 9 nucleotides match TRBD1. This CDR3 has 13 residues. V lost 7 bases and J lost 7; bases outside the gene matches: 6. Per germline, CDR1 SGDLS and CDR2 YYNGEE. The chain's CDR3 is CASGDRENQPQHF. The CDR3 bases are TGTGCCAGCGGGGACAGGGAAAACCAGCCCCAGCATTTT.

The V gene is TRBV19, the J gene TRBJ1-2; 7 bases line up with TRBD1. CDR1 LNHDA and CDR2 SQIVND come from the germline V gene (reference sequence). After removal of 4 bases from V and 6 bases from J, the junction contained 5 bases not matched to a gene. The CDR3 runs 13 residues. CDR3 coding DNA: TGTGCCAGTAGTAAAGACAGGGAAGATGGCTACACCTTC. Translation gives CASSKDREDGYTF.

The rearrangement links TRBV27 to TRBJ2-1; 8 bases align to TRBD2. CDR1 is MNHEY, CDR2 SMNVEV, per germline (reference sequence). The V segment lost 6 bases and the J segment 2 bases; nucleotides outside the gene matches: 12. There are 17 residues in the CDR3. In DNA, the CDR3 is TGTGCCAGCAGCCCCAACCCCCTCGGGGGGGCCTACAATGAGCAGTTCTTC. Protein sequence: CASSPNPLGGAYNEQFF.

This clone appeared a few times. V is TRBV6-5 and J is TRBJ2-2, with 12 nucleotides matching TRBD2. Per the germline V gene, CDR1 is MNHEY and CDR2 is SVGAGI. V gave up 6 bases and J gave up 6 bases; unmatched junction bases: 2. The CDR3 length is 14 residues. CDR3 sequence: CASRLAGGAGELFF. CDR3 in DNA: TGTGCCAGCAGACTAGCGGGGGGTGCCGGGGAGCTGTTTTTT.

The chain employs TRBV5-4 and TRBJ1-2; the D is unclear. The germline V gene has CDR1 SGHNT and CDR2 YYREEE (reference sequence). Between the trimmed V and J ends, which lost 1 base and 3 bases, there was a span of 13 bases. The CDR3 has 15 residues. This chain's CDR3 is CASSLWIGEDYGYTF. The CDR3 nucleotides are TGTGCCAGCAGCTTGTGGATCGGGGAGGACTATGGCTACACCTTC.

V is TRBV4-1 and J is TRBJ2-2; D is possibly TRBD1 (6 bases). Germline V CDR1 and CDR2: MGHRA, YSYEKL. V was cut by 6 bases and J by 5 bases, with 22 bases left in between. The CDR3 loop spans 17 amino acids. CDR3 loop: CASSQTIRGGRTGELFF. In DNA, the CDR3 is TGCGCCAGCAGTCAAACGATACGAGGGGGTCGAACCGGGGAGCTGTTTTTT.

In this sample, this clone turned up once. The chain carries TRBV28 and TRBJ2-7; 9 bases map to TRBD2. Trimming removed 4 bases from V and 4 bases from J; junction bases left unmatched: 8. Germline V gene data show CDR1 as MDHEN and CDR2 as SYDVKM. The CDR3 spans 15 residues. The CDR3 region is CASSSRGGAEYEQYF. In DNA form, the CDR3 reads TGTGCCAGCAGTTCTCGCGGGGGGGCGGAATACGAGCAGTACTTC.

The chain's CDR3 is CASSFFGTEAFF. As DNA, the CDR3 is TGTGCCAGCAGTTTCTTCGGCACTGAAGCTTTCTTT. J is TRBJ1-1 and V is TRBV12-3 or TRBV12-4; D unclear. Trimming left V 3 bases short and J 4 bases short, with 6 bases between. The CDR3 runs to 12 residues.

V usage is TRBV4-2 and J usage is TRBJ2-2; the D is unclear. Between the trimmed V and J ends, which lost 0 bases and 0 bases, there was a span of 8 bases. This CDR3 has 16 amino acids. The germline CDR1 and CDR2 sequences are LGHNA and YNFKEQ. In DNA form, the CDR3 reads TGTGCCAGCAGCCAAGAGTCTCTACCGAACACCGGGGAGCTGTTTTTT. Its translation is CASSQESLPNTGELFF.

This chain connects TRBV30 to TRBJ2-3, with 9 positions matching TRBD2. CDR1 GTSNPN and CDR2 SVGIG come from the germline V gene (reference sequence). This CDR3 comprises 15 residues. With 1 base clipped from V and 6 bases from J, the junction kept 8 bases outside the gene matches. This CDR3 reads CAWSGSGGKTDTQYF. In DNA, the CDR3 is TGTGCCTGGAGTGGAAGCGGGGGGAAGACGGATACGCAGTATTTT.

The chain joins TRBV2 to TRBJ1-4; 7 nucleotides line up with TRBD1. The CDR3 spans 14 residues. Germline V gene lookup returns CDR1 SNHLY and CDR2 FYNNEI. J gave up 5 bases and V 5 bases, and 5 bases lay outside the gene matches. Written as DNA, the CDR3 is TGTGCCAGCAGTACCTTGGGACAGAATGAAAAACTGTTTTTT. Its translation is CASSTLGQNEKLFF.